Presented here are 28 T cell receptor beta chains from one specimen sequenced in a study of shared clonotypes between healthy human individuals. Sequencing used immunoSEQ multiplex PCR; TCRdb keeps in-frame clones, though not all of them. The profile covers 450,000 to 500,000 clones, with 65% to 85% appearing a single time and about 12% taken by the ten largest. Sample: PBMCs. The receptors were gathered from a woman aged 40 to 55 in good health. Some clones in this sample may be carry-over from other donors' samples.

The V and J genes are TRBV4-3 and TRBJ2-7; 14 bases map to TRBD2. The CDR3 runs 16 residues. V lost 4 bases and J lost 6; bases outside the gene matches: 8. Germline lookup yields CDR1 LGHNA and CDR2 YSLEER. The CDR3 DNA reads TGCGCCAGCAGCCGGGTGACTAGCGGGAGGGGAGGCGAGCAGTACTTC. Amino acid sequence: CASSRVTSGRGGEQYF.

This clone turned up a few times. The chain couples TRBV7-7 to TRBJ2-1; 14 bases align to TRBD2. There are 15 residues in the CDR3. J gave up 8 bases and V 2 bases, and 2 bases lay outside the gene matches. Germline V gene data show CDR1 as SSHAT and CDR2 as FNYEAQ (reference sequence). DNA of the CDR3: TGTGCCAGCAGCTTACAGGGACTAGCGGGAGATGAGCAGTTCTTC. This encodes CASSLQGLAGDEQFF.

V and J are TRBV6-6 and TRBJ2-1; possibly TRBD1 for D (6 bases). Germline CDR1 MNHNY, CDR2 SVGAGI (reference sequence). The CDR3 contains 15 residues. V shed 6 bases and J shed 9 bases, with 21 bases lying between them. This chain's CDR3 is CASSLQGNPMGEQFF. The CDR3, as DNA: TGTGCCAGCAGCCTCCAGGGGAACCCAATGGGTGAGCAGTTCTTC.

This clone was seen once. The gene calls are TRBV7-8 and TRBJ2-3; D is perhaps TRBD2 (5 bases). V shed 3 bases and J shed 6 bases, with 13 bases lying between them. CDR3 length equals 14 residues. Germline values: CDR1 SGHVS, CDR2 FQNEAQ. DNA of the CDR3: TGTGCCAGCAGCTTGAACTTCCCGGGGGATACGCAGTATTTT. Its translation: CASSLNFPGDTQYF.

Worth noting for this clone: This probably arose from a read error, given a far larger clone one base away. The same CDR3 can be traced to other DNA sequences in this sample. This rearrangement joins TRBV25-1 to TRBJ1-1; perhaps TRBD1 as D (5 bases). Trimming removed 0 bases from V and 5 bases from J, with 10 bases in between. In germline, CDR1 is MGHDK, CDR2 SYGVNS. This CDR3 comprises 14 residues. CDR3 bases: TGTGCCAGCAGTGAATATGTAGGGGATACTGAAGCTTTCTTT. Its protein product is CASSEYVGDTEAFF.

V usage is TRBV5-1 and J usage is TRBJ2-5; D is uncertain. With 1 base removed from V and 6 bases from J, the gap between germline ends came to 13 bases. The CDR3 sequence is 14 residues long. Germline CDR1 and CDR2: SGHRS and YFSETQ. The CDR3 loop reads CASSLIPGRKTQYF. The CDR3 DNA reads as TGCGCCAGCAGCTTGATTCCGGGCCGAAAGACCCAGTACTTC.

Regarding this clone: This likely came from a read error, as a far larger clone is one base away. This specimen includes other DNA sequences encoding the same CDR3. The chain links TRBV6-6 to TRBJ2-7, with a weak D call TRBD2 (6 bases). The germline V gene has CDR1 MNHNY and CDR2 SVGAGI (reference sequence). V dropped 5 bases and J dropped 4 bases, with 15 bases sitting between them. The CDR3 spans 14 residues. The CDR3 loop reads CASSPSSATYEQYF. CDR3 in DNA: TGTGCCAGCAGTCCCTCTAGCGCTACTTACGAGCAGTACTTC.

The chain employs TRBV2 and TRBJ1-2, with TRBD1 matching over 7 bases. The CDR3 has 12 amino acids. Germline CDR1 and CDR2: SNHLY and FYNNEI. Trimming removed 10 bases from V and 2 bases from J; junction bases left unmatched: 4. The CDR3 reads CATDRENYGYTF. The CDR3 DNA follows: TGTGCCACCGACAGGGAGAACTATGGCTACACCTTC.

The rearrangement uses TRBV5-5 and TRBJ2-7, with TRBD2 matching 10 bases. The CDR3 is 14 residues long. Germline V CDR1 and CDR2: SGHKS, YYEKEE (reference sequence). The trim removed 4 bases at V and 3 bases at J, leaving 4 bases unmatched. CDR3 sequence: CASSPPSGSYEQYF. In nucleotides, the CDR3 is TGTGCCAGCAGCCCCCCTAGCGGGAGCTACGAGCAGTACTTC.

The CDR3 DNA reads as TGCGCCAGCAGCTTGCCGGGCGGATTGGGAGAGACCCAGTACTTC. Translation gives CASSLPGGLGETQYF. The V call is TRBV5-1, the J call TRBJ2-5, with D unclear. V lost 1 base and J 4 bases, leaving 14 bases between the germline ends. CDR1 is SGHRS, CDR2 YFSETQ, per germline. CDR3 length: 15 residues.

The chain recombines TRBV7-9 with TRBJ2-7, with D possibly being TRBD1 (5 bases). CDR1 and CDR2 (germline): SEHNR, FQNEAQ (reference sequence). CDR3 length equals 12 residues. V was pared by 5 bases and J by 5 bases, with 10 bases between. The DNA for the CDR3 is TGTGCCAGCAGCCTAATAGGGGACGAGCAGTACTTC. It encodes CASSLIGDEQYF.

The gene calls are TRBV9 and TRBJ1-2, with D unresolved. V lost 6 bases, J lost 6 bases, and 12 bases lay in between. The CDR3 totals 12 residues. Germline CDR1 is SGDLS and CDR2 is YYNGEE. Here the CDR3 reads CASTSERDGYTF. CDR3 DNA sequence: TGTGCCAGCACCAGCGAGAGGGATGGCTACACCTTC.

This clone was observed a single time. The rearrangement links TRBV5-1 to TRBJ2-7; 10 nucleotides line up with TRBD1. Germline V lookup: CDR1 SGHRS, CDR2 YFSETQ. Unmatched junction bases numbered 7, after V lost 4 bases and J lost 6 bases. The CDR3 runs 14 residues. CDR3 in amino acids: CASSTGQGHREQYF. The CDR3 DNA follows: TGCGCCAGCAGCACGGGACAGGGGCATCGCGAGCAGTACTTC.

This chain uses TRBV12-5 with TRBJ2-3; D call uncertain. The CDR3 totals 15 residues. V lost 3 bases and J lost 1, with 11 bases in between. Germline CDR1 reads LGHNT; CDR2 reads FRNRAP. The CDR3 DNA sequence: TGTGCTAGTGGTTTTGGGGTCACAGGCACAGATACGCAGTATTTT. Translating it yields CASGFGVTGTDTQYF.

The CDR3 loop is CASSVAGASTRQETQYF. The CDR3 coding sequence is TGTGCCAGTAGTGTAGCGGGGGCTAGCACCCGCCAAGAGACCCAGTACTTC. The chain carries TRBV19 and TRBJ2-5, with TRBD2 matching over 9 bases. J was trimmed by 1 base and V by 5 bases; bases with no gene match: 11. The CDR3 loop spans 17 amino acids. Germline V lookup: CDR1 LNHDA, CDR2 SQIVND (reference sequence).

The CDR3 is CASSSRTSGIHYEQYF. For the CDR3, the DNA is TGCGCCAGCAGCTCGCGGACTAGCGGGATACACTACGAGCAGTACTTC. The J gene is TRBJ2-7, the V gene TRBV4-1, with 12 bases aligning to TRBD2. V trimming: 5 bases; J trimming: 3 bases; junction bases outside the gene matches: 8. The CDR3 runs to 16 residues. Germline CDR1 MGHRA, CDR2 YSYEKL.

DNA for the CDR3: TGTGCCAGCAATAGGGGAGGAGCTAATGAAAAACTGTTTTTT. Its translation is CASNRGGANEKLFF. The genes are TRBV25-1 and TRBJ1-4, with D tentatively TRBD1 (5 bases). The CDR3 extends over 14 amino acids. Germline V gene data show CDR1 as MGHDK and CDR2 as SYGVNS. Trimming took 7 bases from V and 3 from J, leaving 12 bases between them.

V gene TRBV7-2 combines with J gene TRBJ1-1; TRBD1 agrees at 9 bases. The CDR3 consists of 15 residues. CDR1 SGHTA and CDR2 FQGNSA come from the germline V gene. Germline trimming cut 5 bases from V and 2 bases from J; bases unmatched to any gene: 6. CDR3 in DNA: TGTGCCAGCAGCCCCTTGACAGGGGGAAACACTGAAGCTTTCTTT. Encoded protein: CASSPLTGGNTEAFF.

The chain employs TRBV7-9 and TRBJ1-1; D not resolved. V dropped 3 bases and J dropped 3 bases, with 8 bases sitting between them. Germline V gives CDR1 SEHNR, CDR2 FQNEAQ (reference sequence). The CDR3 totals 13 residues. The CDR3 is CASSFSEDTEAFF. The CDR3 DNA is TGTGCCAGCAGCTTCTCAGAGGACACTGAAGCTTTCTTT.

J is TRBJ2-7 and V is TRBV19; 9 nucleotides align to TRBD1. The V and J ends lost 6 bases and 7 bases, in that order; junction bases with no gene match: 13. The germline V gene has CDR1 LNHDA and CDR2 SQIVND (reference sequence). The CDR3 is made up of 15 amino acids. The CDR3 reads CASSQQGAGRGEQYF. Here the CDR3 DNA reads TGTGCCAGTAGCCAACAGGGGGCCGGACGGGGAGAGCAGTACTTC.

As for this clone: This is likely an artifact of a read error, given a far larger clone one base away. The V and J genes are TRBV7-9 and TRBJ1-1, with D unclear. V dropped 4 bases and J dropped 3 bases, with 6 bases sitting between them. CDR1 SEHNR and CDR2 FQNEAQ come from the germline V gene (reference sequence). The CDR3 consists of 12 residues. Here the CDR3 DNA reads TGTGCCAGCAGCTCTGCCGACACTGAAGCTTTCTTT. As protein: CASSSADTEAFF.

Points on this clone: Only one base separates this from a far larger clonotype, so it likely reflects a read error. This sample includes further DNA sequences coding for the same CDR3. The CDR3 region is CASSDGLASTDTQYF. CDR3 coding DNA: TGTGCCAGCAGTGACGGGCTAGCCAGCACAGATACGCAGTATTTC. The rearrangement uses TRBV6-4 and TRBJ2-3, with D possibly being TRBD2 (5 bases). This CDR3 has 15 residues. The germline V gene encodes CDR1 MRHNA and CDR2 SNTAGT.

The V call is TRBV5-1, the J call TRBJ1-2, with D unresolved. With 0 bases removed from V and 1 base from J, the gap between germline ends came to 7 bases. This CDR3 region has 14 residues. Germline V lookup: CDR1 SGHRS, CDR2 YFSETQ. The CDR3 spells CASSLGPSNYGYTF. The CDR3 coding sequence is TGCGCCAGCAGCTTGGGCCCCAGTAACTATGGCTACACCTTC. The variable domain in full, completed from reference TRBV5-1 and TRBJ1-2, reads KAGVTQTPRYLIKTRGQQVTLSCSPISGHRSVSWYQQTPGQGLQFLFEYFSETQRNKGNFPGRFSGRQFSNSRSEMNVSTLELGDSALYLCASSLGPSNYGYTFGSGTRLTVV.

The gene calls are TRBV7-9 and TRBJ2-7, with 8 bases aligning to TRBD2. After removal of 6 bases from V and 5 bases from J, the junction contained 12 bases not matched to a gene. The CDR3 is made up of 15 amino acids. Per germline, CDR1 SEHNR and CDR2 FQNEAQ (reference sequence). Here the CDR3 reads CASRGAAGGFHEQYF. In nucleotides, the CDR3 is TGTGCCAGCAGAGGGGCGGCGGGAGGTTTCCACGAGCAGTACTTC.

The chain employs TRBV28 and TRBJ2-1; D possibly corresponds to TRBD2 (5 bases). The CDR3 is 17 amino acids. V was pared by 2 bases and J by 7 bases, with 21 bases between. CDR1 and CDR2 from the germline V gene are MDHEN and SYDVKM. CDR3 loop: CASSLTIGGKAVNEQFF. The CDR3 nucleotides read TGTGCCAGCAGTTTAACTATCGGCGGAAAAGCGGTAAATGAGCAGTTCTTC.

The CDR3, as DNA: TGTGCCAGCAGCTTACCGACCGGGACAGGGGGTTTCTACGAGCAGTACTTC. Translation gives CASSLPTGTGGFYEQYF. The V and J genes are TRBV5-8 and TRBJ2-7, with 11 bases identical to TRBD1. There are 17 residues in the CDR3. The germline V gene encodes CDR1 SGHTS and CDR2 YDEGEE. The junction had 10 bases not matched to a gene; V was cut back by 2 bases and J by 3 bases.

CDR3 in amino acids: CASTVGTGGFNEQFF. The CDR3 nucleotides read TGTGCCAGCACCGTTGGGACAGGGGGCTTCAATGAGCAGTTCTTC. The chain joins TRBV6-1 to TRBJ2-1; the match to TRBD1 covers 12 bases. Per germline, CDR1 MNHNS and CDR2 SASEGT. This CDR3 contains 15 residues. Germline trimming cut 7 bases from V and 6 bases from J; bases unmatched to any gene: 7.

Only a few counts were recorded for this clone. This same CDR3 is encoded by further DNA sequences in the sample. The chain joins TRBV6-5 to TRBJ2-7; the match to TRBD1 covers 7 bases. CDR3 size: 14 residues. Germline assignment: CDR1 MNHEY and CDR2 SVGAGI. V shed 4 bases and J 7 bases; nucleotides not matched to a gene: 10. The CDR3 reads CASSFLTGEWEQYF. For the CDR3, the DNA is TGTGCCAGCAGTTTCCTTACAGGGGAGTGGGAGCAGTACTTC.